This T cell receptor (beta chain) was retrieved from a study of blood T cells in healthy people across ages. Overall study context: With template switching, about one barcoded beta molecule was captured per two T cells. General study results and limits: More naive CD4+ cells and higher diversity were found in long-lived than in aged donors.

With 0 bases clipped from V and 4 bases from J, the junction kept 9 bases outside the gene matches. Per the germline V gene, CDR1 is DFQATT and CDR2 is SNEGSKA (reference sequence). The CDR3 has 17 residues. They isolated at least 6.5 million PBMCs from each sample. As concerns this clonotype: The antigen is not known.

Together with a sample-barcoded 5' primer, a J-beta primer mix was included in a second PCR lasting about 6 to 11 cycles. TCRdb re-analysed the 5' RACE reads in MiXCR, keeping a single row per CDR3 protein. The sample carries roughly 500,000 distinct CDR3 sequences, roughly a quarter recorded once. Sequencing was carried out using blood. This TCR was sampled from a woman between 65 and 79 years old in good health. The chain employs TRBV20-1 and TRBJ2-1, with TRBD2 identical over 10 bases. CDR3 DNA: TGCAGTGCTAGAGATTTTCGGACTAGCGGTGTATACAATGAGCAGTTCTTC. Its translation: CSARDFRTSGVYNEQFF.